Detailed here is one TCR beta chain. Its antigen remains unknown. The sample is drawn from a study of cytomegalovirus exposure and HLA in healthy donors. 13 Jbeta primers and 60 Vbeta primers were used for the PCR. Method: immunoSEQ multiplex PCR; TCRdb's copy keeps in-frame clones and lacks some. The sample has roughly 250,000 clones; just over 70% are singletons. General study results and limits: Roughly uniform sequencing depth across donors was assumed, possibly incorrectly. With later analysis, a missense DCLRE1C variant became linked to TCR beta V- and J-gene trimming. Earlier results showed most TCR beta V segments being productive about 87% or about 30% of the time.

V gave up 2 bases and J gave up 8 bases; unmatched junction bases: 8. The germline V gene encodes CDR1 ENHRY and CDR2 SYGVKD. The CDR3 runs 14 residues. Sequencing was carried out using PBMCs. V and J are TRBV10-3 and TRBJ1-2; TRBD1 aligns across 7 bases. The clonotype comes from a female donor in good health and CMV-seronegative. The DNA for the CDR3 is TGTGCCATCAGTGAGGACAGGGATGATACGGGCTACACCTTC. The encoded protein is CAISEDRDDTGYTF.